This T cell receptor (beta chain) stems from a study of molecular identifiers for immune sequencing clone quantification. TCRdb redid the calling of the PCR reads with MiXCR, one entry per CDR3 protein. The sample carries hundreds of thousands of distinct CDR3 sequences, 24% recorded once. The CDR3 runs to 17 residues. The germline CDR1 and CDR2 sequences are LGHNA and YSLEER. V gave up 0 bases and J gave up 1 base; unmatched junction bases: 7. V usage is TRBV4-3 and J usage is TRBJ1-2, with TRBD1 matching over 8 bases. The sequence was obtained from a human donor in good health. Some libraries in this study had Jurkat cell RNA spiked in. Sample: naive CD8+ T cells from blood, with Jurkat cell RNA spiked in. Subset noted: FACS-sorted CD8+CD4-CCR7+CD45RA+ naive T cells. In DNA, the CDR3 is TGCGCCAGCAGCCAAGACGTCTCAGGGGGCGGTAACTATGGCTACACCTTC. Protein: CASSQDVSGGGNYGYTF.